This passage covers 17 T cell receptor beta chains from one sample sequenced in a study of T cell repertoires in cytomegalovirus infection. TCRdb called the reads again in MiXCR, with one record for every CDR3 protein. Here the sample spans more than 200,000 distinct CDR3 sequences, around 9% being singletons. The sequencing sample was made of PBMCs. The source is a human donor in good health (CMV status not recorded). Some clones in this sample may be carry-over from other donors' samples.

This clonotype was detected a few times. This rearrangement joins TRBV15 to TRBJ2-4, with 8 bases fitting TRBD1. The CDR3 has 18 amino acids. Germline V gives CDR1 LNHNV, CDR2 YYDKDF (reference sequence). V trimming: 0 bases; J trimming: 1 base; junction bases outside the gene matches: 8. CDR3 protein: CATSRETGGLGAKNIQYF. As DNA, the CDR3 is TGTGCCACCAGCAGAGAAACAGGGGGATTGGGTGCCAAAAACATTCAGTACTTC.

This clonotype was recorded many times. This rearrangement joins TRBV7-2 to TRBJ1-2; the D gene is possibly TRBD1 (5 bases). CDR3 size: 15 residues. Germline-derived CDR1 and CDR2 are SGHTA and FQGNSA. Trimming removed 5 bases at V and 0 bases at J, with 13 bases between. The CDR3 sequence is CASSVQQVANYGYTF. For the CDR3, the DNA is TGTGCCAGCAGCGTCCAACAGGTGGCTAACTATGGCTACACCTTC.

A few counts support this clonotype. The chain uses TRBV29-1 and TRBJ1-1; D is unresolved. Germline V gene sequence: CDR1 SQVTM, CDR2 ANQGSEA. Trimming cost V 4 bases and J 0 bases, with 9 bases left between them. The CDR3 has 13 residues. The CDR3 protein is CSVVRAVNTEAFF. In DNA form, the CDR3 reads TGCAGCGTTGTGCGGGCCGTGAACACTGAAGCTTTCTTT.

At least ten counts were recorded for this clonotype. The V and J genes are TRBV7-2 and TRBJ2-5; D is possibly TRBD1 or TRBD2 (6 bases each). Germline CDR1 reads SGHTA; CDR2 reads FQGNSA. The CDR3 is 14 residues long. The ends were cut back, 3 bases at V and 2 bases at J, with 10 bases in the middle. In DNA form, the CDR3 reads TGTGCCAGCAGCTTGGGGGGCGGGCAAGAGACCCAGTACTTC. Translating it yields CASSLGGGQETQYF.

In its sample, this clonotype was seen many times. The chain links TRBV7-2 to TRBJ2-3; 9 bases match TRBD1. The V gene end was trimmed by 5 bases and the J gene end by 2 bases; junction bases not matched to a gene: 11. This CDR3 has 17 residues. CDR1 and CDR2 (germline): SGHTA, FQGNSA. CDR3 in amino acids: CASSPRAGQGPTDTQYF. In DNA, the CDR3 is TGTGCCAGCAGCCCCCGGGCGGGACAGGGACCCACAGATACGCAGTATTTT.

This clonotype was seen many times. The CDR3 nucleotides are TGCGCCAGCAGCTTGGGAAGGACTAGCGGGGGCTCCCCCTCTGGGGCCAACGTCCTGACTTTC. Translation: CASSLGRTSGGSPSGANVLTF. The rearrangement uses TRBV5-1 and TRBJ2-6; 13 bases line up with TRBD2. This CDR3 region has 21 residues. CDR1 is SGHRS, CDR2 YFSETQ, per germline. V gave up 0 bases and J gave up 0 bases; unmatched junction bases: 9.

This clonotype has more than one count but fewer than ten. The V gene is TRBV11-2, the J gene TRBJ2-7, with 8 nucleotides matching TRBD2. After removal of 6 bases from V and 3 bases from J, the junction contained 10 bases not matched to a gene. This CDR3 comprises 15 residues. Looked up from germline, CDR1 is SGHAT and CDR2 is FQNNGV. The CDR3 DNA is TGTGCCAGCAGTTTTAGGGGACTAGTTGTCTACGAGCAGTACTTC. This gives the protein CASSFRGLVVYEQYF.

This clonotype appeared once. The chain employs TRBV20-1 and TRBJ2-7; TRBD1 agrees at 9 bases. CDR1 DFQATT and CDR2 SNEGSKA come from the germline V gene (reference sequence). This CDR3 is 14 amino acids long. J lost 2 bases, V lost 1 base, and 3 bases had no gene match. The CDR3 spells CSARGGTGTYEQYF. The CDR3 DNA follows: TGCAGTGCTAGAGGTGGGACAGGGACCTACGAGCAGTACTTC.

This clonotype was seen ten or more times. This chain joins TRBV12-3 or TRBV12-4 and TRBJ1-1; no clear D gene. The CDR3 has 14 residues. Trimming stripped 4 bases from V and 1 base from J, with 10 bases between. CDR3 coding DNA: TGTGCCAGCAGTTCAAGAAGGACGAACACTGAAGCTTTCTTT. This codes for CASSSRRTNTEAFF.

The sample holds many counts of this clonotype. The chain joins TRBV28 to TRBJ2-1, with 12 bases that match TRBD2. The CDR3 has 16 amino acids. The ends lost 8 bases at V and 2 bases at J; junction bases unmatched: 7. CDR1 is MDHEN, CDR2 SYDVKM, per germline. The chain's CDR3 is CASFAGLAGPYNEQFF. The CDR3 DNA sequence: TGTGCCAGCTTCGCCGGACTAGCGGGACCCTACAATGAGCAGTTCTTC.

This clonotype was found many times. The J gene is TRBJ1-1, the V gene TRBV7-9; 7 positions match TRBD1. V shed 4 bases, J shed 4 bases, and the junction held 6 bases outside the gene matches. The length of the CDR3 is 14 residues. CDR1 and CDR2 from the germline V gene are SEHNR and FQNEAQ (reference sequence). CDR3 sequence (DNA): TGTGCCAGCAGCTCCAGGGGGGACGGCACTGAAGCTTTCTTT. It encodes CASSSRGDGTEAFF.

A few counts support this clonotype. This chain joins TRBV20-1 and TRBJ1-6; D is perhaps TRBD1 (6 bases). Germline V gene sequence: CDR1 DFQATT, CDR2 SNEGSKA (reference sequence). Deletions cut 0 bases from V and 9 bases from J, with 18 bases between. The CDR3 has 16 amino acids. The CDR3: CSARESKGGSGSPLHF. CDR3 in DNA: TGCAGTGCTAGAGAATCTAAGGGGGGGTCTGGTTCACCCCTCCACTTT.

There are a few counts of this clonotype. V is TRBV7-2 and J is TRBJ2-7; a weak D match, TRBD1 (5 bases). Trimming pared 0 bases from V and 5 bases from J, leaving 17 bases between. The germline CDR1 and CDR2 sequences are SGHTA and FQGNSA. There are 16 residues in the CDR3. The CDR3 spells CASSLAVRAGINEQYF. The CDR3 coding sequence is TGTGCCAGCAGCTTAGCGGTAAGGGCAGGGATCAACGAGCAGTACTTC.

This clonotype was observed many times. The genes are TRBV12-3 or TRBV12-4 and TRBJ2-7, with D hard to call. The CDR3 totals 13 residues. V lost 10 bases and J 0 bases, leaving 13 bases between the germline ends. CDR3 region: CATKVVGSYEQYF. CDR3 bases: TGTGCCACCAAAGTCGTAGGCTCCTACGAGCAGTACTTC.

This clonotype appeared many times. This chain uses TRBV19 with TRBJ2-1; 8 bases align to TRBD2. There are 17 residues in the CDR3. CDR1 and CDR2 from the germline V gene are LNHDA and SQIVND (reference sequence). V gave up 8 bases and J gave up 8 bases; unmatched junction bases: 20. In DNA form, the CDR3 reads TGTGCCAGTTCAGCATTTGTAGCGGGATTACCCAAGGATGAGCAGTTCTTC. This sequence encodes CASSAFVAGLPKDEQFF. Full variable domain (outside the CDR3, taken from reference TRBV19 and TRBJ2-1): DGGITQSPKYLFRKEGQNVTLSCEQNLNHDAMYWYRQDPGQGLRLIYYSQIVNDFQKGDIAEGYSVSREKKESFPLTVTSAQKNPTAFYLCASSAFVAGLPKDEQFFGPGTRLTVL.

The chain recombines TRBV6-2 or TRBV6-3 with TRBJ1-1; the D gene is possibly TRBD1 (5 bases). The germline V gene has CDR1 MNHEY and CDR2 SVGEGT. The length of the CDR3 is 15 residues. The V end was cut by 10 bases, the J end by 4 bases, with 22 bases between. The CDR3: CAIRRTHGGSTEAFF. The CDR3 bases are TGTGCCATACGTCGGACCCACGGGGGGAGCACTGAAGCTTTCTTT.

The J gene is TRBJ1-1, the V gene TRBV6-2 or TRBV6-3; D not resolved. Trimming took off 2 bases at V and 8 bases at J, with 12 bases between the two ends. This CDR3 comprises 13 residues. CDR1 is MNHEY, CDR2 SVGEGT, per germline. The CDR3 coding sequence is TGTGCCAGCAGTTACGATCGGGCAAAAGAAGCTTTCTTT. Protein: CASSYDRAKEAFF.